This entry lists 10 T cell receptor beta chains sequenced from one sample in a study of T cell responses to AZD1222 COVID-19 vaccine. Produced via immunoSEQ multiplex PCR; TCRdb's table is partial and in-frame only. The table records roughly 89,000 clones, 88% of them present only once. The starting material was peripheral blood, obtained on day 0 of MenACWY control vaccination. The receptor set was obtained from an adult in good health.

The rearrangement joins TRBV7-2 to TRBJ2-3; D possibly uses TRBD1 or TRBD2 (5 bases each). Germline loops: CDR1 SGHTA, CDR2 FQGNSA. Trimming stripped 3 bases from V and 2 bases from J, with 6 bases between. This CDR3 region has 13 residues. In DNA, the CDR3 is TGTGCCAGCAGCTTCGGGACCACAGATACGCAGTATTTT. It encodes CASSFGTTDTQYF. Combining the CDR3 with reference TRBV7-2 and TRBJ2-3 gives the whole variable domain GAGVSQSPSNKVTEKGKDVELRCDPISGHTALYWYRQSLGQGLEFLIYFQGNSAPDKSGLPSDRFSAERTGGSVSTLTIQRTQQEDSAVYLCASSFGTTDTQYFGPGTRLTVL.

This clone has only a few counts. This chain joins TRBV7-2 and TRBJ1-2; D is undetermined. From germline, CDR1 is SGHTA and CDR2 FQGNSA. The CDR3 is made up of 14 amino acids. Trimming removed 2 bases at V and 7 bases at J, with 14 bases between. CDR3 in amino acids: CASSLRTVNLGYTF. The CDR3 DNA follows: TGTGCCAGCAGCTTAAGGACTGTCAACCTTGGCTACACCTTC.

The chain uses TRBV6-5 and TRBJ2-7; D tentatively reads TRBD1 or TRBD2 (5 bases each). This CDR3 has 15 amino acids. Trimming shortened V by 2 bases and J by 0 bases, and 11 bases separated the two germline ends. Germline assignment: CDR1 MNHEY and CDR2 SVGAGI. The CDR3 bases are TGTGCCAGCAGTTACGGGGGAGCGGACTCCTACGAGCAGTACTTC. Translating it yields CASSYGGADSYEQYF.

This sequence joins TRBV5-6 and TRBJ1-5; D remains unclear. CDR3 length: 13 amino acids. V lost 4 bases to trimming and J lost 4 bases, with 9 bases between them. Germline assignment: CDR1 SGHDT and CDR2 YYEEEE. Written as DNA, the CDR3 is TGTGCCAGCAGCCTAGGGAGAAATCAGCCCCAGCATTTT. Residues: CASSLGRNQPQHF.

The chain carries TRBV5-1 and TRBJ2-1, with 10 bases aligning to TRBD2. Germline CDR1 SGHRS, CDR2 YFSETQ. The CDR3 consists of 14 residues. The V segment lost 0 bases and the J segment 8 bases; nucleotides outside the gene matches: 2. CDR3 DNA: TGCGCCAGCAGCTTGGAGCGGGAGGGGGATGAGCAGTTCTTC. Translating gives CASSLEREGDEQFF.

The V and J genes are TRBV18 and TRBJ1-3; no clear D gene. Germline lookup yields CDR1 KGHSH and CDR2 LQKENI. This CDR3 region has 16 residues. V was clipped by 3 bases and J by 0 bases, with 12 bases between them. The chain's CDR3 is CASSPLSQSSGNTIYF. The CDR3 bases are TGTGCCAGCTCACCTTTGTCCCAGTCCTCTGGAAACACCATATATTTT.

The chain couples TRBV7-8 to TRBJ2-1; D perhaps matches TRBD2 (5 bases). The V gene's germline CDR1 is SGHVS and CDR2 FQNEAQ. The length of the CDR3 is 15 residues. V lost 5 bases and J lost 2, with 13 bases in between. Written as DNA, the CDR3 is TGTGCCAGCAGCCCCGGACTGCTAACCTACAATGAGCAGTTCTTC. It translates to CASSPGLLTYNEQFF. Looking up the rest from reference TRBV7-8 and TRBJ2-1 gives the full variable domain: GAGVSQSPRYKVAKRGQDVALRCDPISGHVSLFWYQQALGQGPEFLTYFQNEAQLDKSGLPSDRFFAERPEGSVSTLKIQRTQQEDSAVYLCASSPGLLTYNEQFFGPGTRLTVL.

About this clone itself: One end of the junction is discordant with germline, which a read error may explain. The V and J genes are TRBV5-1 and TRBJ1-3; possibly TRBD1 for D (5 bases). CDR3 size: 16 residues. The germline V gene encodes CDR1 SGHRS and CDR2 YFSETQ. CDR3 bases: TGCGCCAGCAGCTACAACGGGGGACTCACTGGAAACACCGTATATTTT. Encoded protein: CASSYNGGLTGNTVYF. Supplemented by reference TRBV5-1 and TRBJ1-3, the full variable domain reads KAGVTQTPRYLIKTRGQQVTLSCSPISGHRSVSWYQQTPGQGLQFLFEYFSETQRNKGNFPGRFSGRQFSNSRSEMNVSTLELGDSALYLCASSYNGGLTGNTVYFGEGSWLTVV.

The chain couples TRBV6-5 to TRBJ1-3, with D hard to call. V lost 6 bases to trimming and J lost 0 bases, with 9 bases between them. The germline gives CDR1 MNHEY, CDR2 SVGAGI. There are 14 residues in the CDR3. The CDR3 DNA sequence: TGTGCCAGCAGGGCGGGAGGCTCTGGAAACACCATATATTTT. Translation gives CASRAGGSGNTIYF.

V and J are TRBV5-4 and TRBJ2-3; D not certain. Trimming took off 2 bases at V and 3 bases at J, with 13 bases between the two ends. This CDR3 has 15 residues. Germline CDR1 SGHNT, CDR2 YYREEE (reference sequence). The CDR3 bases are TGTGCCAGCAGCTTTTCCGGAAGTAGGACAGATACGCAGTATTTT. This gives the protein CASSFSGSRTDTQYF.